The 11 T cell receptor beta chains below come from one sample, sequenced in a study of tumor-infiltrating lymphocytes in primary liver carcinoma. Unsorted bulk tissue, about 19-32 mg of it, served as the source for co-extraction of RNA and DNA. Starting from roughly 0.5 ug of total RNA, TCR beta cDNA was produced with a primer in the constant region. Generation of the TCR beta libraries relied on three nested multiplex PCR rounds using slightly modified ARM-PCR. Researchers ran the first two PCR rounds for roughly 11 cycles each with TRBV1-TRBV30 forward primers and a C-beta reverse primer. TCRdb called the multiplex PCR reads again in MiXCR, with one record for every CDR3 protein. The data contain about 120,000 distinct CDR3 sequences, under 70% of them singletons. Sequencing was performed on tumor-adjacent normal liver tissue. The receptors here all came from a woman aged 60-75 years with primary liver carcinoma and hepatitis B virus infection.

Note on this clonotype: A much larger clone differs by one base, so this may be a read error. The J gene is TRBJ2-2, the V gene TRBV14; D is possibly TRBD1 or TRBD2 (5 bases each). Deletions cut 5 bases from V and 5 bases from J, with 18 bases between. The CDR3 has 16 amino acids. From germline, CDR1 is SGHDN and CDR2 FVKESK. The CDR3 spells CASSNFGAGYTGELFF. CDR3 DNA: TGTGCCAGCAGCAACTTCGGGGCAGGGTATACCGGGGAGCTGTTTTTT.

Remarks on this clonotype: A clone one base away is much larger, so this may be a read error. J is TRBJ1-1 and V is TRBV6-2 or TRBV6-3; TRBD1 might be the D (6 bases). Germline assignment: CDR1 MNHEY and CDR2 SVGEGT. The CDR3 totals 13 residues. V was clipped by 5 bases and J by 3 bases, with 10 bases between them. In DNA form, the CDR3 reads TGTGCCAGCAGTGGACAGAGACACACTGAAGCTTTCTTT. This encodes CASSGQRHTEAFF.

The chain recombines TRBV19 with TRBJ2-3, with 7 positions matching TRBD1. J gave up 2 bases and V 3 bases, and 5 bases lay outside the gene matches. The CDR3 spans 15 residues. Germline CDR1 LNHDA, CDR2 SQIVND (reference sequence). CDR3 DNA: TGTGCCAGTAGTATTGGGACAGCCACCACAGATACGCAGTATTTT. Translating it yields CASSIGTATTDTQYF.

A word on this clonotype: One end of the junction fails to match germline, which may point to a read error. The chain employs TRBV5-1 and TRBJ2-1, with TRBD2 matching 15 bases. CDR3 length: 18 residues. The germline gives CDR1 SGHRS, CDR2 YFSETQ. This CDR3 reads CVSSDRGTSGRLTNEQFF. CDR3 in DNA: TGCGTCAGCAGCGACCGGGGGACTAGCGGGAGGTTGACCAATGAGCAGTTCTTC. Drawing the rest from reference TRBV5-1 and TRBJ2-1, the complete variable domain is KAGVTQTPRYLIKTRGQQVTLSCSPISGHRSVSWYQQTPGQGLQFLFEYFSETQRNKGNFPGRFSGRQFSNSRSEMNVSTLELGDSALYLCVSSDRGTSGRLTNEQFFGPGTRLTVL.

This chain links TRBV29-1 with TRBJ1-5, with a possible D match to TRBD1 (6 bases). Germline CDR1 reads SQVTM; CDR2 reads ANQGSEA. The CDR3 totals 13 residues. Trimming removed 6 bases at V and 5 bases at J, with 14 bases between. For the CDR3, the DNA is TGCAGCGTCGCACGGGACAACGATCAGCCCCAGCATTTT. Its translation: CSVARDNDQPQHF.

This clonotype occurred once. It may be a read error: a sequence one base away is much more abundant. No conserved phenylalanine or tryptophan is present at the end of the CDR3, so a read error is the likely explanation. The chain employs TRBV7-9 and TRBJ2-5; D remains unclear. The CDR3 consists of 15 residues. The V and J ends lost 1 base and 4 bases respectively, with 13 bases between them. CDR1 and CDR2 from the germline V gene are SEHNR and FQNEAQ (reference sequence). CDR3 bases: TGTGCCAGCAGCTTAGAGCCAACTACGGGAGAGACCCAGTACTCC. Amino acid sequence: CASSLEPTTGETQYS.

The table lists this clonotype with many counts. This rearrangement joins TRBV6-6 to TRBJ1-4; 8 bases are shared with TRBD1. Germline CDR1 and CDR2: MNHNY and SVGAGI (reference sequence). This CDR3 contains 15 residues. After removal of 6 bases from V and 6 bases from J, the junction contained 9 bases not matched to a gene. CDR3 nucleotides: TGTGCCAGCAGAAGAAGGACAGGGTCTGATGAAAAACTGTTTTTT. This encodes CASRRRTGSDEKLFF.

V usage is TRBV11-2 and J usage is TRBJ1-1; 8 bases agree with TRBD1. V dropped 0 bases and J dropped 4; count of bases not matched to a gene: 19. This CDR3 is 20 amino acids long. Germline lookup yields CDR1 SGHAT and CDR2 FQNNGV. CDR3 loop: CASSLDALVGDTRGRTEAFF. CDR3 nucleotides: TGTGCCAGCAGCTTAGATGCCCTTGTAGGGGACACCAGGGGGCGCACTGAAGCTTTCTTT.

In the case of this clonotype: At one boundary the junction diverges from the germline segment, which might be a read error. Here the CDR3 DNA reads TGTGCCAGCAACTTAAGGACAACCATAGATACGAAGTATTTT. It encodes CASNLRTTIDTKYF. This sequence joins TRBV11-3 and TRBJ2-3; TRBD1 might be the D (5 bases). Germline loops: CDR1 SGHNT, CDR2 YENEEA. The CDR3 consists of 14 residues. Complete variable domain (other parts from reference TRBV11-3 and TRBJ2-3): EAGVVQSPRYKIIEKKQPVAFWCNPISGHNTLYWYLQNLGQGPELLIRYENEEAVDDSQLPKDRFSAERLKGVDSTLKIQPAELGDSAVYLCASNLRTTIDTKYFGPGTRLTVL.

A word on this clonotype: Without the conserved terminal phenylalanine or tryptophan, this CDR3 likely stems from a read error. The chain employs TRBV4-2 and TRBJ2-7; TRBD2 aligns across 7 bases. Germline assignment: CDR1 LGHNA and CDR2 YNFKEQ. CDR3 size: 15 residues. In DNA, the CDR3 is TGTGCCGGCAGCCCCACGGTGCGGGAGCTTTACGAGCAGTACATC. It codes for CAGSPTVRELYEQYI.

This clonotype was found once. CDR3 sequence: CSVEEALAPEWNEQFF. In DNA form, the CDR3 reads TGCAGCGTTGAGGAAGCACTAGCTCCCGAGTGGAATGAGCAGTTCTTC. The chain uses TRBV29-1 and TRBJ2-1, with TRBD2 as a possible D gene (6 bases). Trimming pared 3 bases from V and 7 bases from J, leaving 22 bases between. CDR3 size: 16 residues. Germline V gene data show CDR1 as SQVTM and CDR2 as ANQGSEA.